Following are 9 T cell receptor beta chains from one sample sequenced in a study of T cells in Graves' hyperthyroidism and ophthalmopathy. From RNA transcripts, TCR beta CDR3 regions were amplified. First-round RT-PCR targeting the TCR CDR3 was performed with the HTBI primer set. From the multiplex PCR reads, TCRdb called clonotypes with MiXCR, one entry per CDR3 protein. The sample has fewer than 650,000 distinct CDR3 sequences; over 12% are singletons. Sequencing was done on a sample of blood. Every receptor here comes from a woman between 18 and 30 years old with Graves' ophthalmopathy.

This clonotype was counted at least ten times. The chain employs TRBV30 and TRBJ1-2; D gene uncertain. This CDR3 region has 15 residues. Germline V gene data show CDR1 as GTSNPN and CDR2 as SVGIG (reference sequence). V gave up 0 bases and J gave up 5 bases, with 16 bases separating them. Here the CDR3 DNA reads TGTGCCTGGAGTGTCGCGGGAGGACGGAAATATGGCTACACCTTC. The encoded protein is CAWSVAGGRKYGYTF.

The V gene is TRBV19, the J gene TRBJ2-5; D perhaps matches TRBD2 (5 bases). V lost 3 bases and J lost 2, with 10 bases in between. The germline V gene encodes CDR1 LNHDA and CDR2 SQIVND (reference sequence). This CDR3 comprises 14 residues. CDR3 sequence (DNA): TGTGCCAGTAGTATGTTGACGGGACAAGAGACCCAGTACTTC. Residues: CASSMLTGQETQYF.

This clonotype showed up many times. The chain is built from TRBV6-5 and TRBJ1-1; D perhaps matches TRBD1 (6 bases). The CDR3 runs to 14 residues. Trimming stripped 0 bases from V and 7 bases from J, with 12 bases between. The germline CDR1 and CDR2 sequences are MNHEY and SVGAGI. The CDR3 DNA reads TGTGCCAGCAGTTACTCAGACGCGACAGGTGAAGCTTTCTTT. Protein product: CASSYSDATGEAFF.

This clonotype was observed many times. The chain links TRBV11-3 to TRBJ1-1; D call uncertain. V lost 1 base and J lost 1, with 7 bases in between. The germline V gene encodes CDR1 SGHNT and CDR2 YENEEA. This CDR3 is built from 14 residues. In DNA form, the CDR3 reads TGTGCCAGCAGCTTAGGGAGGGCGAACACTGAAGCTTTCTTT. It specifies CASSLGRANTEAFF.

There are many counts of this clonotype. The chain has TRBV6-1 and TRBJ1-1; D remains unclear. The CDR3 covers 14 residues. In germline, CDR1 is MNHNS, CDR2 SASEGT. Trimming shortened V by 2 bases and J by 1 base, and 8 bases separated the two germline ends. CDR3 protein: CASSEWVGNTEAFF. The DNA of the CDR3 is TGTGCCAGCAGTGAATGGGTCGGGAACACTGAAGCTTTCTTT.

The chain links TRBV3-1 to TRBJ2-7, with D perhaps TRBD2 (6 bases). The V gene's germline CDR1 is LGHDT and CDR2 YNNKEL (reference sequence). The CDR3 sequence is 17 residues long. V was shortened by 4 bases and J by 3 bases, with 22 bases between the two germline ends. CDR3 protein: CASSRSVTGGDLYEQYF. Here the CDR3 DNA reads TGTGCCAGCAGCCGGTCCGTTACCGGGGGAGACCTCTACGAGCAGTACTTC.

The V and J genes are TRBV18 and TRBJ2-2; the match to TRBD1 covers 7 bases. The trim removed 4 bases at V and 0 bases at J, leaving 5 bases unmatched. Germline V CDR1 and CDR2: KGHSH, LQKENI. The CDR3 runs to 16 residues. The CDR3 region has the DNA TGTGCCAGCTCACAAGAGCAGGGGGCGAACACCGGGGAGCTGTTTTTT. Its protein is CASSQEQGANTGELFF.

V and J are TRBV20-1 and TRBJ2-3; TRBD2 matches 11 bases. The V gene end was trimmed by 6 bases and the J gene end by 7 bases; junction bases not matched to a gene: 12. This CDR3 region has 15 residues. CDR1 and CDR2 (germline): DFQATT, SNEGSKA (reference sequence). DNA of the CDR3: TGCAGTGCCCTCCCTCTAGCGGGAGGTTCAAATACGCAGTATTTT. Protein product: CSALPLAGGSNTQYF.

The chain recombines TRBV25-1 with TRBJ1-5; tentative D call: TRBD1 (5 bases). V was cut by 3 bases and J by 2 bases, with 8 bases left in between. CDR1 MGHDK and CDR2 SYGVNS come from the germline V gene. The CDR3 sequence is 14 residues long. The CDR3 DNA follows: TGTGCCAGCAGTGACAGGGAGGGCAATCAGCCCCAGCATTTT. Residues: CASSDREGNQPQHF.